This TCR beta chain is drawn from a study of blood T cell repertoires in COVID-19. Study-wide context: Acute-phase and convalescent COVID-19 samples originated in the United States, Italy and Spain. Nucleic acid was either cDNA or gDNA, and it came from T cells, B-cell-depleted T cells, or PBMCs.

Per the authors' pipeline: Amplification of reference gene primers was used by the study to estimate nucleated cell counts. Here immunoSEQ multiplex PCR was the method, and the copy in TCRdb shows in-frame clones only, minus some. Clonal size and the V and J genes are those of that table, whereas D and trimming came from the DNA. The sample yields tens of thousands of clones, approximately 71% seen once. CDR1 MNHNY and CDR2 SVGAGI come from the germline V gene (reference sequence). The CDR3 is 14 amino acids. The germline V and J ends were trimmed by 7 bases and 0 bases, with 10 bases remaining between them.

The receptor was derived from a woman in her 50s with acute or convalescent COVID-19. The chain has TRBV6-6 and TRBJ1-5; D is uncertain. Sequenced input: peripheral blood. The CDR3 spells CASTSFYSNQPQHF. CDR3 DNA sequence: TGTGCCAGCACCTCTTTTTATAGCAATCAGCCCCAGCATTTT.